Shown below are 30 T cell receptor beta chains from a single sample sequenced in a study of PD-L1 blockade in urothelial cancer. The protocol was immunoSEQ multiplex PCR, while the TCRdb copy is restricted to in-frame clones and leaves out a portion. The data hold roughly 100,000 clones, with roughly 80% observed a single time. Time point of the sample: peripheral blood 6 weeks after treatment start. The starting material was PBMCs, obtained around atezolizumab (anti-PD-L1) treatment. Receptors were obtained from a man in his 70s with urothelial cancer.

For the CDR3, the DNA is TGTGCCAGCTCACCCGGAACAGCCTCGGTCGAGCAGTACTTC. This translates into CASSPGTASVEQYF. The V gene is TRBV18, the J gene TRBJ2-7; D not certain. Trimming left V 3 bases short and J 6 bases short, with 15 bases between. CDR3 length: 14 amino acids. Germline V gene sequence: CDR1 KGHSH, CDR2 LQKENI.

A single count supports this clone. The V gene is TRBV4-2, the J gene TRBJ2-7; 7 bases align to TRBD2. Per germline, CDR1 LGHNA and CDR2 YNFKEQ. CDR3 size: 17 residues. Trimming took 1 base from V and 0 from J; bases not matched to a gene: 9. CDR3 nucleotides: TGTGCCAGCAGCCAAGTAGCGGGTAGCGCCAGCTCCTACGAGCAGTACTTC. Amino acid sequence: CASSQVAGSASSYEQYF.

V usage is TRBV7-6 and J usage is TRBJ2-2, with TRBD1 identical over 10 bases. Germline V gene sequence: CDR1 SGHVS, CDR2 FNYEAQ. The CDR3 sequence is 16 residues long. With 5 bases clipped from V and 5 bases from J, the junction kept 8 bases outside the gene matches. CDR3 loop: CASSPRQGARTGELFF. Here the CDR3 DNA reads TGTGCCAGCAGCCCCCGACAGGGGGCGCGAACCGGGGAGCTGTTTTTT.

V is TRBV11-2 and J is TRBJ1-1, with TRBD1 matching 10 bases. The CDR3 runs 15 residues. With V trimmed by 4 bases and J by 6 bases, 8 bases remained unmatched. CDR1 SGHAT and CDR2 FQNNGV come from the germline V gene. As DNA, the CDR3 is TGTGCCAGCAGCTCCCCTGACAGGGGGCTGGCTGAAGCTTTCTTT. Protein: CASSSPDRGLAEAFF.

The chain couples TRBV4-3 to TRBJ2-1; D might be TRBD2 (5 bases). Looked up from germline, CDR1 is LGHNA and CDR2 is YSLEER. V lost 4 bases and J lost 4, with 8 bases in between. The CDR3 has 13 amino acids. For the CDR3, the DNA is TGCGCCAGCAGCCTCGACTATTACAATGAGCAGTTCTTC. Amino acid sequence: CASSLDYYNEQFF.

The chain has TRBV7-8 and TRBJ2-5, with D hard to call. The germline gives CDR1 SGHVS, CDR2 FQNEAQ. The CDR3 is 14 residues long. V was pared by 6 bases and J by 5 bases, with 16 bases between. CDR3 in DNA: TGTGCCAGCAGTCACATAAGGAAGAGGGAGACCCAGTACTTC. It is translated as CASSHIRKRETQYF. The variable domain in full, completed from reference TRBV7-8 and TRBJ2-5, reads GAGVSQSPRYKVAKRGQDVALRCDPISGHVSLFWYQQALGQGPEFLTYFQNEAQLDKSGLPSDRFFAERPEGSVSTLKIQRTQQEDSAVYLCASSHIRKRETQYFGPGTRLLVL.

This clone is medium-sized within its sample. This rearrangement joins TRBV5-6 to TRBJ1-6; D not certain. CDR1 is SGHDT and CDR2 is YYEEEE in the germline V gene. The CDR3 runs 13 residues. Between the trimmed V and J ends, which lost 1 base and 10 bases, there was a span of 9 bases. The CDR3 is CASSLPNWSPLHF. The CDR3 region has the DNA TGTGCCAGCAGCTTGCCCAACTGGTCACCCCTCCACTTT.

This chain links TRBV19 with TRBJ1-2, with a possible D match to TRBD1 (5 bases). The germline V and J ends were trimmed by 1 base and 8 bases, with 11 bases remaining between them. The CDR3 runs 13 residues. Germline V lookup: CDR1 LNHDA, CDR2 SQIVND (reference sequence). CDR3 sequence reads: CASSIGQLRGYTF. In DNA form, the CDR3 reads TGTGCCAGTAGTATAGGACAGCTCAGGGGCTACACCTTC.

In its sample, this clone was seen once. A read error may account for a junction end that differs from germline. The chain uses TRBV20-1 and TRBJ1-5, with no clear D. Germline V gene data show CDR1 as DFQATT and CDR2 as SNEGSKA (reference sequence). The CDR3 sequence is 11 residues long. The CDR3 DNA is TGCAGTGCTGGAGACGGTCGGCCCCAGCATTTT. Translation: CSAGDGRPQHF.

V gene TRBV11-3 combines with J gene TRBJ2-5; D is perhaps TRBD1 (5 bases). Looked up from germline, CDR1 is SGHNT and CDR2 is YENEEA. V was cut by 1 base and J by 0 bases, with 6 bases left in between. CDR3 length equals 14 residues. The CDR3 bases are TGTGCCAGCAGCTTAGGGGGCTACCAAGAGACCCAGTACTTC. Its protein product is CASSLGGYQETQYF.

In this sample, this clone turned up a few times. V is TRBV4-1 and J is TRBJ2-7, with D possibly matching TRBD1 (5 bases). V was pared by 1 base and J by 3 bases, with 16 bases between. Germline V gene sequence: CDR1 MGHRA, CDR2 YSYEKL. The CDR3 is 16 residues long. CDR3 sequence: CASSQVIFPDIYEQYF. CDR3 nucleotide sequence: TGCGCCAGCAGCCAAGTGATATTCCCGGACATCTACGAGCAGTACTTC.

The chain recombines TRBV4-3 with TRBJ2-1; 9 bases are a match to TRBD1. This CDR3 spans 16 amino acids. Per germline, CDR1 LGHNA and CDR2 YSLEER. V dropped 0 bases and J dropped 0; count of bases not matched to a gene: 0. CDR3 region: CASSQETGGSYNEQFF. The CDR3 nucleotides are TGCGCCAGCAGCCAAGAGACAGGGGGCTCCTACAATGAGCAGTTCTTC.

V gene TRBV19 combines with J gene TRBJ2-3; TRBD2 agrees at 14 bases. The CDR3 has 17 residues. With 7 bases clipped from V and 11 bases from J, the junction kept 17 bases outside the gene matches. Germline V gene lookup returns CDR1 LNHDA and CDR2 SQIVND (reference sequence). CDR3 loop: CASNPEGGLAGVGEQYF. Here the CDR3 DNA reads TGTGCCAGTAACCCCGAGGGGGGACTAGCGGGAGTGGGTGAGCAGTATTTT.

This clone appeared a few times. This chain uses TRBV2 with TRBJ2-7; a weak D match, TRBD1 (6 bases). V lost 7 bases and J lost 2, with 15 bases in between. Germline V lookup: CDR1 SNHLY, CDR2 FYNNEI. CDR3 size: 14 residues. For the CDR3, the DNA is TGTGCCAGCAAGCACGAGACAGGAACCTACGAGCAGTACTTC. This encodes CASKHETGTYEQYF.

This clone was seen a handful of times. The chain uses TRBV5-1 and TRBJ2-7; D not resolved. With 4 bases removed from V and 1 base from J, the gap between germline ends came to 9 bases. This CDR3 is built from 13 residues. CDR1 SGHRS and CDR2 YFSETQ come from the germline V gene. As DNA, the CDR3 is TGCGCCAGCAGCATCGACACTTCCTACGAGCAGTACTTC. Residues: CASSIDTSYEQYF.

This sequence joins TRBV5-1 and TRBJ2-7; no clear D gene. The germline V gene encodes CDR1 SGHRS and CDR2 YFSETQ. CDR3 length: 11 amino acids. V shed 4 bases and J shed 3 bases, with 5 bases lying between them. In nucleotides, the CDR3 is TGCGCCAGCAGCCCTAGCTACGAGCAGTACTTC. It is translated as CASSPSYEQYF.

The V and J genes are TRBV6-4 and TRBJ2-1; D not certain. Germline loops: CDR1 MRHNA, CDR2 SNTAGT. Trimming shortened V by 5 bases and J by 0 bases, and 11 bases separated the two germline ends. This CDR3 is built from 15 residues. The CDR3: CASSSTATSYNEQFF. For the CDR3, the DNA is TGTGCCAGCAGTTCGACTGCTACCTCCTACAATGAGCAGTTCTTC.

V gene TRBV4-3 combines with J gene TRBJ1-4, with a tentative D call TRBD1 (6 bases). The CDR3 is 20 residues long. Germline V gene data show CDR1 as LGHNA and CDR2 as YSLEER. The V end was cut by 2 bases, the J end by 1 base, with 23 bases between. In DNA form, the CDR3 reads TGCGCCAGCAGCCAAAACAGGGCTGCAGGCCAAGGGGTAACTAATGAAAAACTGTTTTTT. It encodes CASSQNRAAGQGVTNEKLFF.

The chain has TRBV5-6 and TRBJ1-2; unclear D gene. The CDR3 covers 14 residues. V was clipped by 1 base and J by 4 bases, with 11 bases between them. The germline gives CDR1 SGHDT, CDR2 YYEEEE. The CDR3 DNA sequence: TGTGCCAGCAGCTTGCCCGCAACAGTCTATGGCTACACCTTC. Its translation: CASSLPATVYGYTF.

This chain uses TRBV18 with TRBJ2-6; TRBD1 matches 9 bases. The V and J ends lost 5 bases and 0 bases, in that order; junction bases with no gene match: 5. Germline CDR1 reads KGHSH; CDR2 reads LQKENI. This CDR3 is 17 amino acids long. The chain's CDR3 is CASSGGTGSSGANVLTF. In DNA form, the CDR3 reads TGTGCCAGCTCAGGCGGGACAGGGAGCTCTGGGGCCAACGTCCTGACTTTC.

CDR3 bases: TGTGCCAGCAGTTACGGGACAGGGACTGGTGGAAACACCATATATTTT. Its translation: CASSYGTGTGGNTIYF. V gene TRBV6-6 combines with J gene TRBJ1-3; 9 positions match TRBD1. CDR1 is MNHNY, CDR2 SVGAGI, per germline (reference sequence). This CDR3 is built from 16 residues. After removal of 2 bases from V and 3 bases from J, the junction contained 5 bases not matched to a gene.

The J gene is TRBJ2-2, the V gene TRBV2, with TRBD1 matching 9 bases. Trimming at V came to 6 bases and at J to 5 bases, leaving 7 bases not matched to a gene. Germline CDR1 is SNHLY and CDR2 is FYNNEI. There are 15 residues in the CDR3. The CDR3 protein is CASSAGTGRTGELFF. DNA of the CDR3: TGTGCCAGCAGCGCCGGGACAGGGAGGACCGGGGAGCTGTTTTTT. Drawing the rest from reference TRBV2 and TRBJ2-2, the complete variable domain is EPEVTQTPSHQVTQMGQEVILRCVPISNHLYFYWYRQILGQKVEFLVSFYNNEISEKSEIFDDQFSVERPDGSNFTLKIRSTKLEDSAMYFCASSAGTGRTGELFFGEGSRLTVL.

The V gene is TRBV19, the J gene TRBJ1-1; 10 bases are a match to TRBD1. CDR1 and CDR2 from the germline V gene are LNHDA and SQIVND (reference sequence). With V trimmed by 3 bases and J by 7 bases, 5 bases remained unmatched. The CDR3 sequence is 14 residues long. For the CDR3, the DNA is TGTGCCAGTAGTATGGAGGGACAGGGGTATGAAGCTTTCTTT. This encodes CASSMEGQGYEAFF.

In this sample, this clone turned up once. DNA for the CDR3: TGCGCCAGCAGCGGGACTAGCGGGGGGGTTCTCGGTGAGCAGTTCTTC. Its translation is CASSGTSGGVLGEQFF. This rearrangement joins TRBV5-1 to TRBJ2-1; the match to TRBD2 covers 16 bases. The CDR3 covers 16 residues. V gave up 4 bases and J gave up 9 bases; unmatched junction bases: 7. CDR1 and CDR2 from the germline V gene are SGHRS and YFSETQ.

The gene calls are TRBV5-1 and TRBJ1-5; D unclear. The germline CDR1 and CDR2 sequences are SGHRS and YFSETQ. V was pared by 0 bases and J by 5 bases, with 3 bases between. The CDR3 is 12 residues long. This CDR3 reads CASSLADQPQHF. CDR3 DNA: TGCGCCAGCAGCTTGGCCGATCAGCCCCAGCATTTT.

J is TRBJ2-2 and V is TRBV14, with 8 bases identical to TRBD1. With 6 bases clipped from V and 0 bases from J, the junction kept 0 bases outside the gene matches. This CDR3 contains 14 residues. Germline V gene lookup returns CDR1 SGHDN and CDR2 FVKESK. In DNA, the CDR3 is TGTGCCAGCAGACAGGGGGCGAACACCGGGGAGCTGTTTTTT. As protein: CASRQGANTGELFF.

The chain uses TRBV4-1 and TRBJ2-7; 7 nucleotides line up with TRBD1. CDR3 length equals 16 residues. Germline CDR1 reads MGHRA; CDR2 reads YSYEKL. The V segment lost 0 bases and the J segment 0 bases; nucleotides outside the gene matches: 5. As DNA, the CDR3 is TGCGCCAGCAGCCAAGAAGGCCGGGACAGCTCCTACGAGCAGTACTTC. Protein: CASSQEGRDSSYEQYF.

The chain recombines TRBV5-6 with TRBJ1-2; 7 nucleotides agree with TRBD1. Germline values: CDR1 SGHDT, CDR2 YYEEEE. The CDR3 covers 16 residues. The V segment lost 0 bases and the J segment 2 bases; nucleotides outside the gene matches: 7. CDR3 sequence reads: CASSLVRDRENYGYTF. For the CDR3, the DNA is TGTGCCAGCAGCTTGGTCCGGGACAGAGAAAACTATGGCTACACCTTC. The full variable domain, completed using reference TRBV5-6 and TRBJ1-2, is DAGVTQSPTHLIKTRGQQVTLRCSPKSGHDTVSWYQQALGQGPQFIFQYYEEEERQRGNFPDRFSGHQFPNYSSELNVNALLLGDSALYLCASSLVRDRENYGYTFGSGTRLTVV.

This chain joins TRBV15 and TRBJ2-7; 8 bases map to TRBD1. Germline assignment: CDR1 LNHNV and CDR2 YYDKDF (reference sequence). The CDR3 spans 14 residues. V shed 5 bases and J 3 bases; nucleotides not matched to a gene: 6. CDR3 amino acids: CATSADRVVYEQYF. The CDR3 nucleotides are TGTGCCACCAGCGCGGACAGGGTAGTCTACGAGCAGTACTTC. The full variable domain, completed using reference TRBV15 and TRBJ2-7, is DAMVIQNPRYQVTQFGKPVTLSCSQTLNHNVMYWYQQKSSQAPKLLFHYYDKDFNNEADTPDNFQSRRPNTSFCFLDIRSPGLGDTAMYLCATSADRVVYEQYFGPGTRLTVT.

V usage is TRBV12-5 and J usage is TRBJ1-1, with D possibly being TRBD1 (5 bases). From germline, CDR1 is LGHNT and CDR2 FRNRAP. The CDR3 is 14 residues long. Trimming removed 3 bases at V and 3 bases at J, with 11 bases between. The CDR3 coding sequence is TGTGCTAGTGGTTTCGGCGGGACCTACACTGAAGCTTTCTTT. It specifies CASGFGGTYTEAFF.